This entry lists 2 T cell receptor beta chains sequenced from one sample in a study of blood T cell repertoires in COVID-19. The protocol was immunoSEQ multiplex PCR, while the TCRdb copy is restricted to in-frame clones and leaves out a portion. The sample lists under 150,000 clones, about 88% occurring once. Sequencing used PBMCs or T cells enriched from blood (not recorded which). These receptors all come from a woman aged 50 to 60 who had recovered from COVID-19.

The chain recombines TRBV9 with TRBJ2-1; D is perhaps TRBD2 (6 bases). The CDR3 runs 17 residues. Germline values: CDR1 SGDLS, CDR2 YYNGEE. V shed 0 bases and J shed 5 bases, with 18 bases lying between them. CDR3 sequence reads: CASSVGEVLLGDNEQFF. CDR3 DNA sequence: TGTGCCAGCAGCGTAGGGGAGGTGCTTTTGGGAGACAATGAGCAGTTCTTC. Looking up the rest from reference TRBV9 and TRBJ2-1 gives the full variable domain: DSGVTQTPKHLITATGQRVTLRCSPRSGDLSVYWYQQSLDQGLQFLIQYYNGEERAKGNILERFSAQQFPDLHSELNLSSLELGDSALYFCASSVGEVLLGDNEQFFGPGTRLTVL.

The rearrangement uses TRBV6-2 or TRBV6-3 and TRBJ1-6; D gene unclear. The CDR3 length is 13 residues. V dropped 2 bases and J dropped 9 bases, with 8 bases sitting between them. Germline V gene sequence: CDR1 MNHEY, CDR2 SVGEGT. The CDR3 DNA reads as TGTGCCAGCAGTTACAACTTCGCTTCACCCCTCCACTTT. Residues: CASSYNFASPLHF.